The rows below give T cell receptor beta chains drawn from one sample of a study of blood T cell repertoires in COVID-19. Sequencing used immunoSEQ multiplex PCR; TCRdb keeps in-frame clones, though not all of them. The profile shows around 72,000 clones, just over 85% of them singletons. The specimen sequenced was peripheral blood. Receptors were obtained from a man between 65 and 85 years old with active or convalescent COVID-19. Each CDR3 is given with its conserved first and last residue. Fields, in order: CDR3 DNA, CDR3 protein, J gene, V gene, D gene. The D gene is left open where the match is weak.

TGTGCCAGCAGCCCGGACAGGGGGTATGGCTACACCTTC CASSPDRGYGYTF TRBJ1-2 TRBV6-5 TRBD1
TGTGCCAGCAGCCCGGGGAAAGGGCGTATGAACACTGAAGCTTTCTTT CASSPGKGRMNTEAFF TRBJ1-1 TRBV28 .
TGTGCCACCAGCAGAGATGGGGGGGAGTGGGAGACCCAGTACTTC CATSRDGGEWETQYF TRBJ2-5 TRBV15 TRBD2
TGTGCGAGAAGCGGGCTCGCCGAACACTACAATGAGCAGTTCTTC CARSGLAEHYNEQFF TRBJ2-1 TRBV2 .
TGTGCCAGCAGTTACAGGCCAGGTTTTGGCTACACCTTC CASSYRPGFGYTF TRBJ1-2 TRBV6-5 .
TGTGCCAGTAGTATTAAGCTCGGCGGGAGGCGGGATACGCAGTATTTT CASSIKLGGRRDTQYF TRBJ2-3 TRBV19 TRBD2
TGTGCCAGCAGTTTCAATTCTCCAGGGGGATCCTACGAGCAGTACTTC CASSFNSPGGSYEQYF TRBJ2-7 TRBV27 TRBD1
TGTGCCAGCAGCGTAGGAACAGACCTGGGTGGCTACACCTTC CASSVGTDLGGYTF TRBJ1-2 TRBV9 .
TGTGCCAGCACCCGCACCGGCTCCTACGAGCAGTACTTC CASTRTGSYEQYF TRBJ2-7 TRBV28 .
TGTGCCAGCAGGGACAGGGCCTCAACTAATGAAAAACTGTTTTTT CASRDRASTNEKLFF TRBJ1-4 TRBV2 TRBD1
TGTGCCAGCAGTTTATCTTCTTTCTCGTCTTTCTTT CASSLSSFSSFF TRBJ1-1 TRBV12-3/TRBV12-4 .
TGTGCCACCCAAGCGGGAGGGCCGATTAGCTCCTACAATGAGCAGTTCTTC CATQAGGPISSYNEQFF TRBJ2-1 TRBV28 TRBD2
TGTGCCAGCAGCCGAAGACAGGGGGCGGCGAACACCGGGGAGCTGTTTTTT CASSRRQGAANTGELFF TRBJ2-2 TRBV11-2 TRBD1
TGTGCCAGCAGCTCGGGGGTCGGAAAACTGTTTTTT CASSSGVGKLFF TRBJ1-4 TRBV7-2 .
TGTGCCATCAGTGGATCACAGGGGGCGGCGGATTCACCCCTCCACTTT CAISGSQGAADSPLHF TRBJ1-6 TRBV10-3 TRBD1
TGCGCCAGCAGCCCGGGCGGACTCTATGGCTACACCTTC CASSPGGLYGYTF TRBJ1-2 TRBV5-1 .
TGTGCCATCAGTGAAAACGACGGGGATGGCTACACCTTC CAISENDGDGYTF TRBJ1-2 TRBV10-3 .
TGTGCCAGCAGCCGTACAGGGGGCGGGTATGGCTACACCTTC CASSRTGGGYGYTF TRBJ1-2 TRBV5-5 TRBD1